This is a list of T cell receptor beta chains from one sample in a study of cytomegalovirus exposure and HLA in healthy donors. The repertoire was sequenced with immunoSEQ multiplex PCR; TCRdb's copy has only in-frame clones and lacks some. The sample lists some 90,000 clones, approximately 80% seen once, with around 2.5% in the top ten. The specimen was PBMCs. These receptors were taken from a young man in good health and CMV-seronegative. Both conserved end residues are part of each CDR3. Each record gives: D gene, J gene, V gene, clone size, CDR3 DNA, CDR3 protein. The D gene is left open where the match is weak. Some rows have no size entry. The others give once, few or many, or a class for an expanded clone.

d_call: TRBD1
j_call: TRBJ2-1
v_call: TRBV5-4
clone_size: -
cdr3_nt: TGTGCCAGCAGCTTGGACAGGGGAAGTTATACTGAGCAGTTCTTC
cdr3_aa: CASSLDRGSYTEQFF

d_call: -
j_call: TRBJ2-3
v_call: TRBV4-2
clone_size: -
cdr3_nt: TGTGCCAGCAGCCCCGCAGGGGCTGAGACAGATACGCAGTATTTT
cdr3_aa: CASSPAGAETDTQYF

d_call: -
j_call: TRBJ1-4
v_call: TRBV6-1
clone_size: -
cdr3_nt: TGTGCCAGCAGCGCGGACAGAAATGAAAAACTGTTTTTT
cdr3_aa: CASSADRNEKLFF

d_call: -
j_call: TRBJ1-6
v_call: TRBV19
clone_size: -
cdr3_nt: TGTGCCAGTAGTATAGGGGTGGGCGATTCACCCCTCCACTTT
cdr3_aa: CASSIGVGDSPLHF

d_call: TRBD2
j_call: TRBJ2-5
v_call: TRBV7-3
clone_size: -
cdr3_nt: TGTGCCAGCAGCAGGGGCCGGGGGGGGAGGGGCCAAGAGACCCAGTACTTC
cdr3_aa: CASSRGRGGRGQETQYF

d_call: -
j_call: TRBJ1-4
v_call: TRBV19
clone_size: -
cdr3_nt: TGTGCCAGTAGTGAGACAGAAATTAATGAAAAACTGTTTTTT
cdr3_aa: CASSETEINEKLFF

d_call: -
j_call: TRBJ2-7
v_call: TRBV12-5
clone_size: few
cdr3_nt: TGTGCTAGTGGTTTGGCCGCCGGGACTTCCTCCTACGAGCAGTACTTC
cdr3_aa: CASGLAAGTSSYEQYF

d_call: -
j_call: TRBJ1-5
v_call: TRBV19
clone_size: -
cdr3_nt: TGTGCCAGTAGTATCTCCCGGGGACATGGGGGCAATCAGCCCCAGCATTTT
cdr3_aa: CASSISRGHGGNQPQHF

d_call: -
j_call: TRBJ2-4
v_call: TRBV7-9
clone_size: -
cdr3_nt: TGTGCCAGCAGCCCCATAGGTCTTACTAGAGCCAAAAACATTCAGTACTTC
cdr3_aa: CASSPIGLTRAKNIQYF

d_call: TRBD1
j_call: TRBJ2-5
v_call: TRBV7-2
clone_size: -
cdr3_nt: TGTGCCAGCAGCTCCTCCGACAGGACAGGGACCCAGTACTTC
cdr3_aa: CASSSSDRTGTQYF

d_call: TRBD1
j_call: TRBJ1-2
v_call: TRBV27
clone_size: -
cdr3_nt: TGTGCCAGCAGTTTACAGGGGGCTTATAACTATGGCTACACCTTC
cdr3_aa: CASSLQGAYNYGYTF

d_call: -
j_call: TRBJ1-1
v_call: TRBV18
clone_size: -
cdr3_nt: TGTGCCAGCTCACTCAGGGAAGATACTGAAGCTTTCTTT
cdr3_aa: CASSLREDTEAFF

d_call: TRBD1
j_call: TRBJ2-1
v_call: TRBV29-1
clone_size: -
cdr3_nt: TGCAGCGCCGGTGGGACAGGGTCCAACAATGAGCAGTTCTTC
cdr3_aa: CSAGGTGSNNEQFF

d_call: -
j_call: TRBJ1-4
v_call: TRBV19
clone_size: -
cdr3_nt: TGTGCCAGTAGTCCCACGACAGGCGTTAATGAAAAACTGTTTTTT
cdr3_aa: CASSPTTGVNEKLFF

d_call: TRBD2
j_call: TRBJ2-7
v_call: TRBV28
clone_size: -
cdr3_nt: TGTGCCAGCAGCCCCCGGGGGGGCGGATACGAGCAGTACTTC
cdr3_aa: CASSPRGGGYEQYF

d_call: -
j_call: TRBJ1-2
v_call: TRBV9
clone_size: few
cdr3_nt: TGTGCCAGCAGCGCCTGGCAGGACTATGGCTACACCTTC
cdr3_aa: CASSAWQDYGYTF

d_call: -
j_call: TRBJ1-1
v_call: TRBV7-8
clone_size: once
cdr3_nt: TGTGCCAGCAGCCCTAACACAGGGAACACTGAAGCTTTCTTT
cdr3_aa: CASSPNTGNTEAFF

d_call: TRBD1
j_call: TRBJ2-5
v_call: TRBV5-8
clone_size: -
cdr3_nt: TGTGCCAGCAGCGCAACGACAGGGGTAGAGACCCAGTACTTC
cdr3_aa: CASSATTGVETQYF

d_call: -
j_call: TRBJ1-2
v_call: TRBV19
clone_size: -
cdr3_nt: TGTGCCAGTAGTCCACAAGAGGGTGGCTATGGCTACACCTTC
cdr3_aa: CASSPQEGGYGYTF

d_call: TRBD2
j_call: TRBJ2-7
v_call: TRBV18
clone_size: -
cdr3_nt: TGTGCCAGCTCACAGCGGGGGCCCAGCTCCTACGAGCAGTACTTC
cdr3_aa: CASSQRGPSSYEQYF

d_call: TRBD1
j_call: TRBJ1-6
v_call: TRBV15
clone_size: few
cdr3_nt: TGTGCCACCAGCACCGGGGACAGGGGGCCCGGTCATTCACCCCTCCACTTT
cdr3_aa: CATSTGDRGPGHSPLHF

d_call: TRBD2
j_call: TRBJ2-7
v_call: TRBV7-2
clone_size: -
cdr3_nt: TGTGCCAGCAGCAGGACTAGCGGATTATCCTACGAGCAGTACTTC
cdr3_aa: CASSRTSGLSYEQYF

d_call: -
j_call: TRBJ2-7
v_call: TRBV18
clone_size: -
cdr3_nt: TGTGCCAGCTCACTACGAACGGGGATTAGCTCCTACGAGCAGTACTTC
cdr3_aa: CASSLRTGISSYEQYF

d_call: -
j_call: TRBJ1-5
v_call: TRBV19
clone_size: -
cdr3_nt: TGTGCCAGTAGTAACGTACAGGCAGTGATTAAGCCCCAGCATTTT
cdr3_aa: CASSNVQAVIKPQHF